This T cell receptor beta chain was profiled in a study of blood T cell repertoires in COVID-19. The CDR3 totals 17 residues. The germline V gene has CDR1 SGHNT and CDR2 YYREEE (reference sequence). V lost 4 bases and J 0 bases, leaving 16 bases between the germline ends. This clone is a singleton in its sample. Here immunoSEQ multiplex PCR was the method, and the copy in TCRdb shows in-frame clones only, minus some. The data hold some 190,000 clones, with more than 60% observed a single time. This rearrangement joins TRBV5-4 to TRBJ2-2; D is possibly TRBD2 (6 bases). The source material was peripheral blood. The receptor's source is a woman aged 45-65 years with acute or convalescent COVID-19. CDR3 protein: CASSPSQRVANTGELFF. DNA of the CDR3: TGTGCCAGCAGCCCGAGTCAGCGGGTCGCGAACACCGGGGAGCTGTTTTTT. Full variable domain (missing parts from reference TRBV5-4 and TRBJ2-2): ETGVTQSPTHLIKTRGQQVTLRCSSQSGHNTVSWYQQALGQGPQFIFQYYREEENGRGNFPPRFSGLQFPNYSSELNVNALELDDSALYLCASSPSQRVANTGELFFGEGSRLTVL.